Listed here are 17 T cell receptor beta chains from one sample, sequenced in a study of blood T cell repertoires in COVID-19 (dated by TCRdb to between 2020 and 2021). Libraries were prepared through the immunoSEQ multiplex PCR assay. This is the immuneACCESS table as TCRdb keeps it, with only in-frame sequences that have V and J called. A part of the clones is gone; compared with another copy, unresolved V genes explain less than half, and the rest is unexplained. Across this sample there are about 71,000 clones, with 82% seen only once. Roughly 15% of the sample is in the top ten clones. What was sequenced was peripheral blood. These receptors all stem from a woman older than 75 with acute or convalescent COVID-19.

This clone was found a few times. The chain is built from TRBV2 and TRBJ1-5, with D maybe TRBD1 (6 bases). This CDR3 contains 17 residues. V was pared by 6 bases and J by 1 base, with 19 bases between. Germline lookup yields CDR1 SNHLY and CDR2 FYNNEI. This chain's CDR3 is CASRPGQGLGSNQPQHF. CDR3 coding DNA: TGTGCCAGCAGGCCGGGACAAGGTTTGGGCAGCAATCAGCCCCAGCATTTT.

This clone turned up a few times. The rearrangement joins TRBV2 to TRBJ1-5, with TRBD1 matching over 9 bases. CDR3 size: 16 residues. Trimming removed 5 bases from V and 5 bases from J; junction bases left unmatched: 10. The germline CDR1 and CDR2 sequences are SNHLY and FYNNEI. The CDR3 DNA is TGTGCCAGCAGTAGGACAGGGGTTTTGATGGATCAGCCCCAGCATTTT. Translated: CASSRTGVLMDQPQHF.

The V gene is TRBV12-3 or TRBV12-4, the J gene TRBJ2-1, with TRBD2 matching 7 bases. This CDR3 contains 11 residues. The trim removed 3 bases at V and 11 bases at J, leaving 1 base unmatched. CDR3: CASSLREKQFF. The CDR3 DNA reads TGTGCCAGCAGTTTGCGGGAGAAGCAGTTCTTC.

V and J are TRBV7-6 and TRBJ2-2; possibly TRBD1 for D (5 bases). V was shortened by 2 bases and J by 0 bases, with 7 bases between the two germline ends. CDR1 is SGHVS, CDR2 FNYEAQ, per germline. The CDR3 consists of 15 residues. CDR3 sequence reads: CASSLLTANTGELFF. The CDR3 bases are TGTGCCAGCAGCTTATTGACAGCGAACACCGGGGAGCTGTTTTTT.

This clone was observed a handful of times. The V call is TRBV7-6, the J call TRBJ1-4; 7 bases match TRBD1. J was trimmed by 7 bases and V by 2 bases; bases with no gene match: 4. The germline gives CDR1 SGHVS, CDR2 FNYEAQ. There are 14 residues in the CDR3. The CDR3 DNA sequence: TGTGCCAGCAGCTTACGAGGGGGCCGTGAAAAACTGTTTTTT. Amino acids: CASSLRGGREKLFF. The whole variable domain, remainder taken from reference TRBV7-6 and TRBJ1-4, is GAGVSQSPRYKVTKRGQDVALRCDPISGHVSLYWYRQALGQGPEFLTYFNYEAQQDKSGLPNDRFSAERPEGSISTLTIQRTEQRDSAMYRCASSLRGGREKLFFGSGTQLSVL.

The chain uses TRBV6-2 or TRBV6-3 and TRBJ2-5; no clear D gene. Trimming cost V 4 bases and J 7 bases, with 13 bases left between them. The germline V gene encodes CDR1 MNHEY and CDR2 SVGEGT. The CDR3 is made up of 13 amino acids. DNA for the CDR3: TGTGCCAGCAGTTCCCCAAACCCAGGGACCCAGTACTTC. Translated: CASSSPNPGTQYF.

Written as DNA, the CDR3 is TGTGCCAGCAGTTACTATCTCTACAATGAGCAGTTCTTC. The encoded protein is CASSYYLYNEQFF. The chain links TRBV6-2 or TRBV6-3 to TRBJ2-1; D uncertain. CDR1 is MNHEY and CDR2 is SVGEGT in the germline V gene. The CDR3 runs to 13 residues. The ends were cut back, 1 base at V and 3 bases at J, with 4 bases in the middle.

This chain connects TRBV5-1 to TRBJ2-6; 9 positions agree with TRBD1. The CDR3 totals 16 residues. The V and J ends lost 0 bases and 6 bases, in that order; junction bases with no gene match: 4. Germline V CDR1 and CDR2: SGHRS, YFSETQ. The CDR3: CASSLGDRVVANVLTF. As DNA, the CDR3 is TGCGCCAGCAGCTTGGGGGACAGGGTGGTGGCCAACGTCCTGACTTTC.

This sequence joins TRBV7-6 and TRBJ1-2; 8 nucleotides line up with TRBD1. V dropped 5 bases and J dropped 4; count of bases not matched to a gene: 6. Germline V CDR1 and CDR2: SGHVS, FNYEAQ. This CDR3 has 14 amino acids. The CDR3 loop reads CASSARGPGYGYTF. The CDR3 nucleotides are TGTGCCAGCAGCGCCAGGGGGCCCGGCTATGGCTACACCTTC. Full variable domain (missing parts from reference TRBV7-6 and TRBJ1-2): GAGVSQSPRYKVTKRGQDVALRCDPISGHVSLYWYRQALGQGPEFLTYFNYEAQQDKSGLPNDRFSAERPEGSISTLTIQRTEQRDSAMYRCASSARGPGYGYTFGSGTRLTVV.

CDR3 DNA sequence: TGTGCCAGCAGCTTAGCGGACAGGGTTTTATATTCACCCCTCCACTTT. Translation gives CASSLADRVLYSPLHF. The chain joins TRBV7-4 to TRBJ1-6; the match to TRBD1 covers 8 bases. There are 16 residues in the CDR3. Germline V gene lookup returns CDR1 SGHVT and CDR2 SQSDAQ. Trimming took 0 bases from V and 8 from J; bases not matched to a gene: 6.

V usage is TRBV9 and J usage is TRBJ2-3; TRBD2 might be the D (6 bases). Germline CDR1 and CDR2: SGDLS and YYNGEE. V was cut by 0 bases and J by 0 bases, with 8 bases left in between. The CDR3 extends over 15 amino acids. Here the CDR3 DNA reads TGTGCCAGCAGCGTAGTAGCGGTTAGCACAGATACGCAGTATTTT. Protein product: CASSVVAVSTDTQYF.

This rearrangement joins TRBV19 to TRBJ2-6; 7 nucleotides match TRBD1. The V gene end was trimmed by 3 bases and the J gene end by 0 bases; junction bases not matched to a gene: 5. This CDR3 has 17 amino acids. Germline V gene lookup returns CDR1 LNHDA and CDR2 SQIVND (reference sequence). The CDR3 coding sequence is TGTGCCAGTAGTATGACGGACAGGTCCTCTGGGGCCAACGTCCTGACTTTC. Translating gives CASSMTDRSSGANVLTF.

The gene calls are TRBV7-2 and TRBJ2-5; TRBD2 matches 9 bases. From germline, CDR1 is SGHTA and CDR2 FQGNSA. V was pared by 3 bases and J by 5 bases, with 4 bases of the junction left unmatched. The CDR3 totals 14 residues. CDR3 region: CASSLVAGDETQYF. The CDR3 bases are TGTGCCAGCAGCTTGGTAGCGGGAGACGAGACCCAGTACTTC.

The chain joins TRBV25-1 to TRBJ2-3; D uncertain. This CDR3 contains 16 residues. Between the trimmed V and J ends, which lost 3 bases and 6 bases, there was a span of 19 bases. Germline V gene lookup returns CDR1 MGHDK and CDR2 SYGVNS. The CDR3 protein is CASSDYGGPDGDTQYF. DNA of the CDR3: TGTGCCAGCAGTGATTATGGCGGCCCAGACGGGGATACGCAGTATTTT.

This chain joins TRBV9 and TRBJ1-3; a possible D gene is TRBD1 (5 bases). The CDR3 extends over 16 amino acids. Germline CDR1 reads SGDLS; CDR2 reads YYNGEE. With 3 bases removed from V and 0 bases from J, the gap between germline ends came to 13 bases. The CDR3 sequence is CASSGSPGGSGNTIYF. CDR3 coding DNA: TGTGCCAGCAGCGGGTCCCCGGGGGGCTCTGGAAACACCATATATTTT.

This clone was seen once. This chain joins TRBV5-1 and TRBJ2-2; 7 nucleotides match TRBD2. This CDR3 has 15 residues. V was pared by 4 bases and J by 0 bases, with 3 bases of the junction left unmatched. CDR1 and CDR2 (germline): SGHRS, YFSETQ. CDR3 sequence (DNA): TGCGCCAGCAGCCGGACTAGGGCGAACACCGGGGAGCTGTTTTTT. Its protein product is CASSRTRANTGELFF.

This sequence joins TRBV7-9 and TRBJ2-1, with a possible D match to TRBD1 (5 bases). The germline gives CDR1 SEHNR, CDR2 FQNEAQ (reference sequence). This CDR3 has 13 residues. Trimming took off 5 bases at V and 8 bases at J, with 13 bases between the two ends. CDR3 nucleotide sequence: TGTGCCAGCAGCAACCGACAGATCCATGAGCAGTTCTTC. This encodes CASSNRQIHEQFF.